This TCR beta chain stems from a study of monozygotic twins with inflammatory bowel disease (dated by TCRdb to the late 2010s). About the study as a whole: The complete study included approximately 28 monozygotic twin pairs: 19 IBD-discordant Danish pairs and nine German pairs, of which four were IBD-concordant and five were IBD-discordant. Each individual had, on average, about 151 000 unique TCRalpha sequences and 181 000 unique TCRbeta sequences available for analysis. The search for disease-associated traits relied mainly on comparing, within discordant pairs, IBD patients with their genetically identical healthy co-twins.

Results and caveats for the whole study, not just this receptor: Repertoire similarity did not differ between concordant and discordant twins, which could be due to limited statistical power. Compared with healthy twins, IBD patients had fewer clonotypes in common with other individuals, a difference most pronounced in patients showing signs of disease activity. Measured by the inverse Simpson index, TCRbeta repertoire diversity was lower in IBD patients than in their healthy co-twins. The analysis was unable to tell different T cell subtypes apart. No single strong signal or clonotype linked to IBD turned up in the results, so the idea that one exists was not supported. Differing immunosuppressive treatments among patients may have added background noise and inter-individual variability to the repertoires.

Note on this clonotype: Its specific antigen is unknown.

Library creation used 5' RACE. The input for every TCR library was roughly 3,300 ng of total RNA. For each sample, cDNA synthesis with SMARTScribe reverse transcriptase was split into eight separate reactions. During cDNA synthesis, template switching was used to introduce unique molecular identifiers that contained a 6-nucleotide sample barcode. Two nested PCRs of roughly 15 and 9 cycles amplified the TCRalpha and TCRbeta cDNA, and bead purification followed each PCR. Before amplification, cDNA was treated with uracil DNA-glycosylase and purified using the QIAquick PCR purification kit. In the second PCR, Illumina TruSeq-compatible adapters and sample-specific barcodes were added. TapeStation and Qubit were used to check library quality and concentration, and 4 to 6.5 ng of each library went into the pool. Pooled libraries were sequenced on an Illumina HiSeq2500 single-index Rapid Run with 2 x 100 bp reads and custom sequencing primers. The authors' pipeline ran thus. UMI-based consensus assembly with MiGEC version 1.2.6 was used to correct PCR and sequencing errors. V(D)J alignment, clonotype assembly and CDR3 extraction were performed with MiXCR version 2.1.1. Normalisation of gene usage, clonotype sharing and MAIT/NKT TCR abundance was achieved by analysing the top 1000, 10 000 and 20 000 clonotypes per sample. Diversity was computed as the inverse Simpson index with the vegan R package after downsampling to 27 000 UMIs. Paired Mann-Whitney U tests were applied to discordant twin pairs, and Benjamini-Hochberg correction was used for multiple testing. TCRdb reprocessed the reads and assigns one entry to each CDR3 protein sequence, leaving out DNA. It is TCRdb's table, rather than the study itself, that gives the V and J calls and clone size. The table of this sample itemizes roughly 170,000 distinct CDR3 sequences. The ten largest clonotypes hold roughly 7.4% of the sample.

From each donor, a roughly 2.5 ml peripheral blood sample was drawn into PAXgene tubes and stored at -80 degrees C. Without any T cell sorting, total RNA was extracted from whole blood using the PAXgene blood miRNA kit on an automated QIAcube. Peripheral blood from monozygotic twin pairs concordant or discordant for inflammatory bowel disease was subjected to deep TCRalpha and TCRbeta repertoire profiling with unique molecular barcoding. For every twin pair, smoking habits were documented, and each individual was categorised as a current, former or never smoker. Per the germline V gene, SQVTM is the CDR1 and ANQGSEA is the CDR2. The CDR3 starts with the cysteine, ends with the phenylalanine, and has 12 residues. There is no recorded DNA.

The sequenced material came from blood. The sequence was collected from a human donor with ulcerative colitis or Crohn's disease, or a healthy co-twin of an affected twin (not recorded which). Rearrangement joined TRBV29-1 to TRBJ1-2; the TRBD1 assignment by TCRdb is unverifiable without DNA. The CDR3 region reads CSVPEGVDGYTF.